This T cell receptor (beta chain) was documented in a study of shared clonotypes between healthy human individuals. Sequencing used immunoSEQ multiplex PCR; TCRdb keeps in-frame clones, though not all of them. The sample lists about 1.1 million clones; roughly 80% were seen once. Trimming at V came to 4 bases and at J to 7 bases, leaving 12 bases not matched to a gene. The CDR3 loop spans 15 amino acids. Germline CDR1 is MDHEN and CDR2 is SYDVKM. The chain carries TRBV28 and TRBJ1-2; TRBD1 matches 7 bases. The TCR was taken from a man aged 18 to 30 in good health. Some clones in this sample may be carry-over from other donors' samples. What was sequenced was memory CD4+ T cells from PBMCs. Noted subset: CD45RA-negative fraction. CDR3 sequence: CASSSNPQGRRGYTF. The CDR3 region has the DNA TGTGCCAGCAGTTCCAACCCACAGGGGAGACGTGGCTACACCTTC.